This T cell receptor beta chain originates from a study of blood T cell repertoires in COVID-19. On the study more broadly: Specimens from acute and convalescent COVID-19 originated in the United States, Italy and Spain. The analysed material was cDNA or gDNA that came from T cells, B-cell-depleted T cells, or PBMCs.

This clone was counted a single time. Authors' methods: For nucleated cells, counts were estimated from reference gene primer amplification. TCRdb's table, derived via immunoSEQ multiplex PCR, lists solely in-frame clones and lacks some. V and J calls and clone size follow that table, whereas D and trimming were derived from the DNA. The sample includes over 150,000 clones, roughly 84% of them seen just once. Specimen: peripheral blood. The sequence was collected from a woman of 80 years or more with active or convalescent COVID-19.

CDR3 DNA sequence: TGTGCCAGGCGGACAGGGCCCAATCAGCCCCAGCATTTT. This gives the protein CARRTGPNQPQHF. This sequence joins TRBV7-4 and TRBJ1-5; 8 nucleotides align to TRBD1. CDR1 and CDR2 from the germline V gene are SGHVT and SQSDAQ. Germline trimming cut 9 bases from V and 3 bases from J; bases unmatched to any gene: 4. The CDR3 runs to 13 residues.